This T cell receptor beta chain was obtained from a study of blood T cell repertoires in COVID-19. For the study at large: COVID-19 samples collected from the United States, Italy and Spain covered acute and convalescent phases.

Germline CDR1 reads ENHRY; CDR2 reads SYGVKD. This CDR3 comprises 16 residues. Trimming at V came to 6 bases and at J to 0 bases, leaving 6 bases not matched to a gene. All exposed participants met a person with COVID-19 within 2 weeks before entering the study. Generated by immunoSEQ multiplex PCR, the TCRdb table keeps only in-frame clones and is missing some. The data show fewer than 400,000 clones, 85% seen once. Sequencing input: PBMCs or T cells enriched from blood (not recorded which). The chain couples TRBV10-3 to TRBJ2-2; 8 positions match TRBD1. This receptor was identified in a woman in her 30s who had been exposed to COVID-19. CDR3 sequence: CAISAIQGANTGELFF. The CDR3 bases are TGTGCCATCAGCGCTATACAGGGGGCGAACACCGGGGAGCTGTTTTTT.